Each of the 15 T cell receptor beta chains below was sequenced from the same sample in a study of blood T cell repertoires in COVID-19. Libraries were prepared by immunoSEQ multiplex PCR; TCRdb keeps only in-frame clonotypes and omits some of them. Among over 150,000 clones, roughly 80% were seen once, and the ten largest hold about 12%. Sequencing was carried out using peripheral blood. These receptors came from a woman aged 60-70 years with COVID-19, enrolled during active disease.

This rearrangement joins TRBV6-5 to TRBJ2-7, with D unclear. The V end was cut by 5 bases, the J end by 3 bases, with 17 bases between. The CDR3 has 15 amino acids. CDR1 is MNHEY, CDR2 SVGAGI, per germline. CDR3 amino acids: CASSLPGYSVYEQYF. The CDR3 nucleotides read TGTGCCAGCAGTCTTCCGGGTTATTCTGTCTACGAGCAGTACTTC.

V and J are TRBV9 and TRBJ2-5; TRBD1 matches 10 bases. V shed 4 bases, J shed 2 bases, and the junction held 5 bases outside the gene matches. CDR3 length equals 15 residues. The germline CDR1 and CDR2 sequences are SGDLS and YYNGEE. CDR3 nucleotides: TGTGCCAGCAGCTTTCTGGGACAGGGGCAAGAGACCCAGTACTTC. Translated: CASSFLGQGQETQYF.

This clone was detected only a few times. This chain links TRBV6-4 with TRBJ2-2; D is perhaps TRBD1 (6 bases). Germline values: CDR1 MRHNA, CDR2 SNTAGT. This CDR3 comprises 15 residues. V was pared by 3 bases and J by 4 bases, with 12 bases between. CDR3 region: CASSETRGSTGELFF. The CDR3 DNA sequence: TGTGCCAGCAGTGAGACCAGGGGTAGCACCGGGGAGCTGTTTTTT.

The chain joins TRBV3-1 (or the pseudogene TRBV3-2) to TRBJ1-3; D is uncertain. Germline V gene data show CDR1 as LGHDT and CDR2 as YNNKEL (reference sequence). V was shortened by 0 bases and J by 4 bases, with 19 bases between the two germline ends. CDR3 length: 18 amino acids. The CDR3 region has the DNA TGTGCCAGCAGCCAAGATACCCCCCAATTCCGCGCGGGAAACACCATATATTTT. It yields the protein CASSQDTPQFRAGNTIYF.

The V call is TRBV6-1, the J call TRBJ1-6; 7 nucleotides align to TRBD1. Germline lookup yields CDR1 MNHNS and CDR2 SASEGT. The CDR3 is 15 residues long. With V trimmed by 0 bases and J by 5 bases, 1 base remained unmatched. The CDR3 DNA is TGTGCCAGCAGTGAAGCCACAGGGGATAATTCACCCCTCCACTTT. Its translation: CASSEATGDNSPLHF.

The CDR3 DNA is TGCGCCAGCAGCCTAGCGGGAGGGGCTCAAGAGACCCAGTACTTC. Its translation: CASSLAGGAQETQYF. The chain combines TRBV4-1 with TRBJ2-5, with 11 bases lining up with TRBD2. The CDR3 contains 15 residues. The V segment lost 4 bases and the J segment 2 bases; nucleotides outside the gene matches: 3. The V gene's germline CDR1 is MGHRA and CDR2 YSYEKL.

The chain couples TRBV2 to TRBJ1-4, with D uncertain. The V gene lost 3 bases and the J gene lost 5 bases, with 4 bases spanning the gap. The germline V gene has CDR1 SNHLY and CDR2 FYNNEI. The length of the CDR3 is 12 residues. The CDR3 here is CASSDQNEKLFF. CDR3 in DNA: TGTGCCAGCAGTGACCAGAATGAAAAACTGTTTTTT.

The genes are TRBV18 and TRBJ1-1, with D hard to call. Trimming took off 4 bases at V and 1 base at J, with 10 bases between the two ends. Germline-derived CDR1 and CDR2 are KGHSH and LQKENI. The CDR3 runs to 14 residues. The CDR3 sequence is CASSLGPQNTEAFF. The CDR3 nucleotides are TGTGCCAGCTCACTTGGGCCCCAGAACACTGAAGCTTTCTTT.

This clone was picked up a small number of times. The chain joins TRBV6-5 to TRBJ1-2; unclear D gene. V was pared by 6 bases and J by 4 bases, with 15 bases between. The CDR3 contains 14 residues. CDR1 is MNHEY and CDR2 is SVGAGI in the germline V gene. The CDR3 nucleotides read TGTGCCAGCAGGGGTCCGGCGGGATCCTATGGCTACACCTTC. Translation: CASRGPAGSYGYTF.

This sequence joins TRBV18 and TRBJ1-1; D possibly corresponds to TRBD1 (6 bases). Germline CDR1 and CDR2: KGHSH and LQKENI. The ends were cut back, 2 bases at V and 7 bases at J, with 11 bases in the middle. This CDR3 comprises 13 residues. The CDR3 DNA reads as TGTGCCAGCTCACCAAGTACAGGGCTTGAAGCTTTCTTT. It yields the protein CASSPSTGLEAFF.

This sequence joins TRBV9 and TRBJ2-2; TRBD1 matches at 7 bases. The CDR3 runs to 16 residues. In germline, CDR1 is SGDLS, CDR2 YYNGEE. V lost 3 bases to trimming and J lost 1 base; unmatched junction nucleotides: 6. CDR3 sequence reads: CASSAPGQRNTGELFF. The CDR3 bases are TGTGCCAGCAGCGCGCCGGGACAGCGGAACACCGGGGAGCTGTTTTTT.

As regards this clone: At one boundary the junction diverges from the germline segment, which might be a read error. This chain uses TRBV6-5 with TRBJ1-1; TRBD1 is a possible D gene (5 bases). From germline, CDR1 is MNHEY and CDR2 SVGAGI. The CDR3 totals 12 residues. This CDR3 reads CAGRAGSTEAFF. As DNA, the CDR3 is TGTGCCGGCAGGGCAGGGTCCACTGAAGCTTTCTTT.

The chain has TRBV14 and TRBJ1-5; TRBD1 agrees at 7 bases. CDR3 size: 17 residues. CDR1 is SGHDN, CDR2 FVKESK, per germline. Trimming at V came to 8 bases and at J to 6 bases, leaving 19 bases not matched to a gene. For the CDR3, the DNA is TGTGCCAGCGCTTCGGGACAGTATAGATCCGAGGCTCAGCCCCAGCATTTT. Translation: CASASGQYRSEAQPQHF.

The rearrangement joins TRBV6-5 to TRBJ1-6; D is perhaps TRBD1 (5 bases). There are 16 residues in the CDR3. CDR1 and CDR2 from the germline V gene are MNHEY and SVGAGI. V was trimmed by 3 bases and J by 2 bases, leaving 11 bases between them. CDR3 sequence reads: CASSYGGEPYNSPLHF. Here the CDR3 DNA reads TGTGCCAGCAGTTATGGAGGGGAACCCTATAATTCACCCCTCCACTTT.

Here the CDR3 DNA reads TGCGCCAGCAGCTTGGGGGGGCGTAATGAAAAACTGTTTTTT. This encodes CASSLGGRNEKLFF. The chain carries TRBV5-1 and TRBJ1-4; D is possibly TRBD1 (6 bases). The CDR3 covers 14 residues. Germline V gene sequence: CDR1 SGHRS, CDR2 YFSETQ. The ends were cut back, 0 bases at V and 4 bases at J, with 7 bases in the middle.